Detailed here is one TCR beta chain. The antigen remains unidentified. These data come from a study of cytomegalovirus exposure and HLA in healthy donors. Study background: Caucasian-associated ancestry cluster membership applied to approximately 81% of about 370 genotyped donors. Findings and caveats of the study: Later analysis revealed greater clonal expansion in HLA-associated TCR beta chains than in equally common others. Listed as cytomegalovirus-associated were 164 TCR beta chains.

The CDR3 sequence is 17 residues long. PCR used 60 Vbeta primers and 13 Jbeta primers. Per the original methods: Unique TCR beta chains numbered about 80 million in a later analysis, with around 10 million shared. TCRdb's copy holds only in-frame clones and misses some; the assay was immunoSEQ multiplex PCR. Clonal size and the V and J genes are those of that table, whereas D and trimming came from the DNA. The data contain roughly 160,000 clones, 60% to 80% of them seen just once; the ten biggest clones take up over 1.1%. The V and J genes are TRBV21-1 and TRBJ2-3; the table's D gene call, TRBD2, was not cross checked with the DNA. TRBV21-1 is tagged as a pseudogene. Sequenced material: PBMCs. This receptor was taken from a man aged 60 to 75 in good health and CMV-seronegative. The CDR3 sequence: CASSKDGIGGVSDTQYF. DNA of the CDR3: TGTGCCAGCAGCAAAGATGGGATAGGGGGGGTTTCAGATACGCAGTATTTT.